Each of the 21 T cell receptor beta chains below was sequenced from the same sample in a study of shared clonotypes between healthy human individuals. Produced via immunoSEQ multiplex PCR; TCRdb's table is partial and in-frame only. Of approximately 2,300,000 clones detected, around 93% appear once; the ten largest clones hold 0.37%. Sequenced: naive CD4+ T cells from PBMCs. Subset here: CD45RA+ positively selected. The receptors derive from a man between 18 and 35 years old in good health. Some clones in this sample may be carry-over from other donors' samples.

CDR3 bases: TGTGCCAGCAGTGGACTAGCGCCAGCCGGTACGCAGTATTTT. Translated: CASSGLAPAGTQYF. The chain couples TRBV6-5 to TRBJ2-3, with 9 nucleotides matching TRBD2. With V trimmed by 5 bases and J by 8 bases, 8 bases remained unmatched. The CDR3 consists of 14 residues. In germline, CDR1 is MNHEY, CDR2 SVGAGI.

V is TRBV4-1 and J is TRBJ1-3, with D unresolved. Trimming shortened V by 4 bases and J by 4 bases, and 20 bases separated the two germline ends. CDR1 and CDR2 from the germline V gene are MGHRA and YSYEKL. The CDR3 sequence is 17 residues long. The CDR3 nucleotides are TGCGCCAGCAGCCTTTCGAGGACGCTCGAGAGAGGAAACACCATATATTTT. This sequence encodes CASSLSRTLERGNTIYF.

The chain uses TRBV29-1 and TRBJ2-3; no definite D call. V gave up 7 bases and J gave up 2 bases, with 13 bases separating them. This CDR3 spans 13 amino acids. CDR1 and CDR2 from the germline V gene are SQVTM and ANQGSEA. CDR3: CSAGTRFTDTQYF. CDR3 nucleotide sequence: TGCAGCGCCGGAACGAGGTTCACAGATACGCAGTATTTT.

V is TRBV2 and J is TRBJ1-2; possibly TRBD1 for D (6 bases). CDR3 length equals 13 residues. Trimming took off 5 bases at V and 0 bases at J, with 7 bases between the two ends. Germline lookup yields CDR1 SNHLY and CDR2 FYNNEI. CDR3: CASSRDTNYGYTF. In nucleotides, the CDR3 is TGTGCCAGCAGTCGGGACACTAACTATGGCTACACCTTC.

CDR3 sequence: CAKHGVSVFSGNTIYF. As DNA, the CDR3 is TGTGCTAAGCACGGGGTCAGTGTATTCTCTGGAAACACCATATATTTT. The chain is built from TRBV28 and TRBJ1-3; D ambiguous. Looked up from germline, CDR1 is MDHEN and CDR2 is SYDVKM. The CDR3 is 16 amino acids. The full variable domain, in which reference TRBV28 and TRBJ1-3 provide the parts outside the CDR3, is DVKVTQSSRYLVKRTGEKVFLECVQDMDHENMFWYRQDPGLGLRLIYFSYDVKMKEKGDIPEGYSVSREKKERFSLILESASTNQTSMYLCAKHGVSVFSGNTIYFGEGSWLTVV.

This sequence joins TRBV6-1 and TRBJ1-4, with 9 bases aligning to TRBD1. The length of the CDR3 is 12 residues. Per the germline V gene, CDR1 is MNHNS and CDR2 is SASEGT. The ends lost 10 bases at V and 7 bases at J; junction bases unmatched: 4. CDR3 coding DNA: TGTGCCACCGGGACAGGGCCTGAAAAACTGTTTTTT. This translates into CATGTGPEKLFF.

This rearrangement joins TRBV28 to TRBJ2-7; TRBD2 matches at 9 bases. The CDR3 extends over 15 amino acids. CDR1 and CDR2 from the germline V gene are MDHEN and SYDVKM. V lost 4 bases and J lost 6; bases outside the gene matches: 10. The CDR3 sequence: CASSWGTSWFPEQYF. DNA for the CDR3: TGTGCCAGCAGTTGGGGGACTAGCTGGTTTCCCGAGCAGTACTTC.

V is TRBV5-8 and J is TRBJ1-2, with D uncertain. Trimming took off 2 bases at V and 3 bases at J, with 5 bases between the two ends. The CDR3 length is 12 residues. CDR1 and CDR2 from the germline V gene are SGHTS and YDEGEE. The CDR3 reads CASSLRDYGYTF. The CDR3 bases are TGTGCCAGCAGCTTAAGGGACTATGGCTACACCTTC.

The gene calls are TRBV13 and TRBJ2-2; D is ambiguous. Germline loops: CDR1 PRHDT, CDR2 FYEKMQ (reference sequence). Trimming left V 2 bases short and J 6 bases short, with 4 bases between. The CDR3 extends over 12 amino acids. CDR3 amino acids: CASSLIPGELFF. CDR3 sequence (DNA): TGTGCCAGCAGCTTAATCCCCGGGGAGCTGTTTTTT.

J is TRBJ1-2 and V is TRBV29-1, with TRBD1 identical over 8 bases. V shed 7 bases and J 8 bases; nucleotides not matched to a gene: 9. Per germline, CDR1 SQVTM and CDR2 ANQGSEA. The CDR3 has 12 residues. The CDR3 sequence is CSADQDRDGYTF. CDR3 nucleotides: TGCAGCGCCGACCAGGACAGGGACGGCTACACCTTC.

This chain uses TRBV6-5 with TRBJ2-1, with TRBD1 matching over 7 bases. CDR3 length equals 14 residues. V lost 5 bases to trimming and J lost 6 bases; unmatched junction nucleotides: 7. Germline V gives CDR1 MNHEY, CDR2 SVGAGI. CDR3 in DNA: TGTGCCAGCAGTCACAGGGGCGCGGGCAATGAGCAGTTCTTC. This sequence encodes CASSHRGAGNEQFF.

The chain has TRBV7-9 and TRBJ2-3; 11 bases align to TRBD2. The CDR3 has 16 amino acids. Trimming cost V 5 bases and J 0 bases; bases outside gene matches: 4. Germline loops: CDR1 SEHNR, CDR2 FQNEAQ (reference sequence). The CDR3 DNA reads as TGTGCCAGCAGCCACGGGACTAGCGGAAGCACAGATACGCAGTATTTT. This codes for CASSHGTSGSTDTQYF.

The chain links TRBV5-1 to TRBJ2-7; D might be TRBD1 (5 bases). This CDR3 has 13 residues. V lost 6 bases to trimming and J lost 6 bases, with 16 bases between them. CDR1 is SGHRS and CDR2 is YFSETQ in the germline V gene. CDR3 amino acids: CASTIDSLGEQYF. Written as DNA, the CDR3 is TGCGCCAGCACCATAGACAGCTTAGGCGAGCAGTACTTC.

In its sample, this clone was seen once. The chain combines TRBV7-2 with TRBJ2-1; 14 bases are shared with TRBD2. Germline values: CDR1 SGHTA, CDR2 FQGNSA. J gave up 4 bases and V 5 bases, and 4 bases lay outside the gene matches. The CDR3 covers 16 residues. CDR3 region: CASSGGTSGSYNEQFF. The DNA for the CDR3 is TGTGCCAGCAGCGGCGGGACTAGCGGGAGTTACAATGAGCAGTTCTTC. Together with reference TRBV7-2 and TRBJ2-1, the CDR3 gives the full variable domain: GAGVSQSPSNKVTEKGKDVELRCDPISGHTALYWYRQSLGQGLEFLIYFQGNSAPDKSGLPSDRFSAERTGGSVSTLTIQRTQQEDSAVYLCASSGGTSGSYNEQFFGPGTRLTVL.

With respect to this clone: This sample includes further DNA sequences coding for the same CDR3. This chain connects TRBV6-5 to TRBJ2-7; TRBD1 agrees at 7 bases. The germline gives CDR1 MNHEY, CDR2 SVGAGI. The CDR3 is 14 residues long. The V gene end was trimmed by 6 bases and the J gene end by 1 base; junction bases not matched to a gene: 6. CDR3 nucleotides: TGTGCCAGCAGGAGAGGACAGGCTTCCTACGAGCAGTACTTC. This gives the protein CASRRGQASYEQYF.

The chain is built from TRBV4-3 and TRBJ2-7; 10 bases align to TRBD2. Looked up from germline, CDR1 is LGHNA and CDR2 is YSLEER. The V segment lost 0 bases and the J segment 2 bases; nucleotides outside the gene matches: 4. The CDR3 is made up of 16 amino acids. The CDR3: CASSQEASGSTYEQYF. The CDR3 DNA sequence: TGCGCCAGCAGCCAAGAGGCTAGCGGGAGCACCTACGAGCAGTACTTC.

The chain carries TRBV19 and TRBJ1-2; TRBD1 is a possible D gene (5 bases). CDR1 and CDR2 from the germline V gene are LNHDA and SQIVND (reference sequence). This CDR3 is 14 amino acids long. V was pared by 6 bases and J by 8 bases, with 19 bases between. The CDR3, as DNA: TGTGCCAGTAGGGTAGTTGGGGCCACCGGGGGCTACACCTTC. Translation: CASRVVGATGGYTF.

A few counts support this clone. The chain links TRBV29-1 to TRBJ1-1; a possible D gene is TRBD1 (5 bases). Trimming stripped 4 bases from V and 7 bases from J, with 13 bases between. Germline V gene lookup returns CDR1 SQVTM and CDR2 ANQGSEA. The CDR3 loop spans 12 amino acids. CDR3 residues: CSVVGTTSEAFF. The DNA of the CDR3 is TGCAGCGTTGTAGGGACGACCAGTGAAGCTTTCTTT.

This chain uses TRBV28 with TRBJ1-6, with no clear D. Trimming took off 5 bases at V and 6 bases at J, with 14 bases between the two ends. The CDR3 is made up of 15 amino acids. From germline, CDR1 is MDHEN and CDR2 SYDVKM. CDR3 DNA sequence: TGTGCCAGCAGTGGAGGCTTTTGGCGTAATTCACCCCTCCACTTT. It codes for CASSGGFWRNSPLHF.

This chain uses TRBV5-4 with TRBJ1-1; D remains unclear. V dropped 0 bases and J dropped 0 bases, with 6 bases sitting between them. The CDR3 spans 14 residues. Germline values: CDR1 SGHNT, CDR2 YYREEE (reference sequence). The CDR3 is CASSLEVMNTEAFF. The CDR3 coding sequence is TGTGCCAGCAGCTTGGAAGTCATGAACACTGAAGCTTTCTTT.

The chain uses TRBV28 and TRBJ1-2, with 10 bases lining up with TRBD1. CDR1 MDHEN and CDR2 SYDVKM come from the germline V gene. This CDR3 region has 14 residues. Germline trimming cut 3 bases from V and 6 bases from J; bases unmatched to any gene: 4. Here the CDR3 DNA reads TGTGCCAGCAGTTTGGGGACAGGGGTGGATGGCTACACCTTC. It is translated as CASSLGTGVDGYTF.